This entry features one T cell receptor (beta chain) sequence. This entry is derived from a study of blood T cell repertoires in COVID-19. Assay: immunoSEQ multiplex PCR; the TCRdb copy retains only in-frame clones and omits some. Counted here are about 170,000 clones, roughly 91% occurring once; the ten biggest clones make up around 2.1%. CDR3 length: 15 amino acids. Unmatched junction bases numbered 5, after V lost 0 bases and J lost 7 bases. In germline, CDR1 is SGHRS, CDR2 YFSETQ. The specimen was peripheral blood. The origin of this receptor is a man aged 45-65 years who had recovered from COVID-19. The chain combines TRBV5-1 with TRBJ2-3, with 10 bases lining up with TRBD2. CDR3 sequence: CASSLGLAGEHTQYF. In DNA, the CDR3 is TGCGCCAGCAGCTTGGGTCTAGCGGGGGAACATACGCAGTATTTT. The full variable domain, completed using reference TRBV5-1 and TRBJ2-3, is KAGVTQTPRYLIKTRGQQVTLSCSPISGHRSVSWYQQTPGQGLQFLFEYFSETQRNKGNFPGRFSGRQFSNSRSEMNVSTLELGDSALYLCASSLGLAGEHTQYFGPGTRLTVL.